The sequence of this T cell receptor beta chain was determined in a study of blood T cell repertoires in COVID-19. The CDR3 loop spans 15 amino acids. Losses at the gene ends were 5 bases for V and 7 bases for J; bases not matched to a gene: 6. Per germline, CDR1 LGHDT and CDR2 YNNKEL (reference sequence). This table comes from immunoSEQ multiplex PCR, and its TCRdb copy is limited to in-frame clones, with some not included. The sample carries 150,000 or so clones, roughly 82% recorded once. The source of this sequence is a middle-aged woman with COVID-19, enrolled during active disease. The sequencing input was peripheral blood. The V gene is TRBV3-1 (or the pseudogene TRBV3-2), the J gene TRBJ2-1, with TRBD1 matching over 12 bases. The CDR3 DNA follows: TGTGCCAGCAGCGGCCGGGACAGGGGGCGGAATGAGCAGTTCTTC. Protein: CASSGRDRGRNEQFF.